This T cell receptor beta chain was recorded in a study of response to subunit inactivated influenza vaccine (dated 2018 in TCRdb). Broadly, across the study: Deep quantitative profiling of the T cell receptor repertoire was used in the study to follow responses to a trivalent subunit inactivated influenza vaccine. Beyond this particular receptor, the publication reports: The authors suggested that each seasonal influenza vaccination may recruit only a limited number of new T cells.

This clonotype was recorded at least ten times. The target of this receptor is not known. There are no base qualities to consult, and no much larger clone falls within one base. The CDR3, from cysteine to phenylalanine, totals 19 residues. The kept DNA is CDR3 alone, 57 bases in frame from the first base. V lost 3 bases and J lost 0 bases; the stretch between them is 24 bases long. From a lookup of the germline V gene, CDR1 and CDR2 are MDHEN and SYDVKM. Library construction relied on RT-PCR. These reads were obtained on an Illumina HiSeq 2500. TCRdb redid the processing of the public reads, applying fastp at Q25 and MiXCR, and retained in-frame beta chains. Identical CDR3 protein sequences are pooled into one entry, listed with their most common genes and DNA. Counted in this sample were about 190,000 distinct CDR3 sequences; around 14% of them appeared once. The ten largest account for roughly 24% of the sample.

Sample: CD8+ T cells sorted from PBMCs, taken 4 to 6 days after vaccination. The sequence joins TRBV28 to TRBJ2-7, with the D segment possibly TRBD1 or TRBD2, each aligning over 8 bases. This TCR was sampled from a man between 50 and 59 years old who received an inactivated influenza vaccine. Donor details come from another sample of the same person, matched by shared clones. The CDR3 sequence is CASSFPNRGGTGSSYEQYF. The nucleotides are TGTGCCAGCAGTTTCCCAAACCGGGGGGGGACAGGAAGCTCCTACGAGCAGTACTTC.